The sequence of this T cell receptor (beta chain) was determined in a study of shared clonotypes between healthy human individuals. The study's findings and limits: Clonotype sharing among donors was thought likely to change with sequencing depth.

CDR3 length equals 13 residues. Trimming took 5 bases from V and 2 from J, leaving 9 bases between them. From germline, CDR1 is SEHNR and CDR2 FQNEAQ (reference sequence). This clone appeared once. Its antigen remains unidentified. Naive-designated CD8 cells lacked CD45RO, were positively enriched for CCR7, and omitted terminally differentiated effector memory CD45RA+ cells. TCRdb's copy holds only in-frame clones and misses some; the assay was immunoSEQ multiplex PCR. Of 550,000 to 750,000 clones listed, roughly 95% are singletons. The TCR sequence derives from a woman aged 25 to 45 in good health. The rearrangement links TRBV7-9 to TRBJ2-5; D is possibly TRBD2 (5 bases). Sequenced input: naive CD8+ T cells sorted from blood. CDR3 sequence: CASSDGDQETQYF. In DNA, the CDR3 is TGTGCCAGCAGCGACGGGGATCAAGAGACCCAGTACTTC.